This passage covers 6 T cell receptor beta chains from one sample sequenced in a study of blood T cell repertoires in COVID-19. Sequenced by immunoSEQ multiplex PCR; TCRdb stores in-frame clones only, minus some. The table shows roughly 40,000 clones, with approximately 83% occurring only once. The sequenced sample consisted of peripheral blood. The receptors shown here come from a human donor with acute or convalescent COVID-19. The donor label of this sample is uncertain.

The V and J genes are TRBV5-5 and TRBJ2-7; D may be TRBD2 (5 bases). CDR3 length: 14 amino acids. Between the trimmed V and J ends, which lost 2 bases and 3 bases, there was a span of 12 bases. Germline V lookup: CDR1 SGHKS, CDR2 YYEKEE (reference sequence). CDR3 residues: CASSLRLGSYEQYF. The CDR3 DNA is TGTGCCAGCAGCTTACGTCTTGGGAGCTACGAGCAGTACTTC.

To note about this clone: The same CDR3 is also encoded by other DNA sequences in this sample. DNA of the CDR3: TGTGCCAGTAGTTCCCGTTACGAGCAGTACTTC. It encodes CASSSRYEQYF. The genes are TRBV19 and TRBJ2-7; D is undetermined. Trimming pared 5 bases from V and 4 bases from J, leaving 6 bases between. Germline V lookup: CDR1 LNHDA, CDR2 SQIVND (reference sequence). The CDR3 sequence is 11 residues long.

This clone was recorded once. This chain joins TRBV28 and TRBJ2-1, with 9 bases aligning to TRBD2. Unmatched junction bases numbered 16, after V lost 10 bases and J lost 6 bases. Germline V gene lookup returns CDR1 MDHEN and CDR2 SYDVKM. The CDR3 contains 16 residues. CDR3 in DNA: TGTGCCACTATGAATAGCGGGAGAAGGTTTCTCAATGAGCAGTTCTTC. It encodes CATMNSGRRFLNEQFF.

The J gene is TRBJ1-1, the V gene TRBV12-5; 8 nucleotides match TRBD1. J was trimmed by 5 bases and V by 3 bases; bases with no gene match: 8. This CDR3 is 15 amino acids long. The V gene's germline CDR1 is LGHNT and CDR2 FRNRAP. CDR3: CASGFHTGGRTEAFF. The CDR3 DNA follows: TGTGCTAGTGGTTTCCATACAGGGGGAAGGACTGAAGCTTTCTTT.

The V and J genes are TRBV10-1 and TRBJ2-7, with D maybe TRBD2 (5 bases). CDR3 length: 15 residues. The germline CDR1 and CDR2 sequences are WNHNN and SYGVQD (reference sequence). Trimming took off 0 bases at V and 0 bases at J, with 9 bases between the two ends. DNA of the CDR3: TGCGCCAGCAGTGAGTCTCCCGGGATCTCCTACGAGCAGTACTTC. Translating it yields CASSESPGISYEQYF.

The chain has TRBV19 and TRBJ2-5, with TRBD2 identical over 7 bases. Per germline, CDR1 LNHDA and CDR2 SQIVND (reference sequence). The length of the CDR3 is 17 residues. Trimming removed 2 bases from V and 4 bases from J; junction bases left unmatched: 13. The CDR3 region is CASSIQGSWTRGETQYF. The CDR3 DNA reads TGTGCCAGTAGTATACAAGGGTCGTGGACTAGGGGAGAGACCCAGTACTTC.